Each of the 15 T cell receptor beta chains below was sequenced from the same sample in a study of blood T cell repertoires in COVID-19. Measured with immunoSEQ multiplex PCR; TCRdb has only the in-frame clones, and not every one. The repertoire holds more than 200,000 clones, with 85% to 90% as singletons. Source material: PBMCs or T cells enriched from blood (not recorded which). Receptor source: a man aged 35 to 55 who had recovered from COVID-19.

The chain joins TRBV7-6 to TRBJ2-7; D gene unclear. Looked up from germline, CDR1 is SGHVS and CDR2 is FNYEAQ. The CDR3 sequence is 13 residues long. V was cut by 0 bases and J by 2 bases, with 5 bases left in between. The CDR3 is CASSLAQTYEQYF. DNA for the CDR3: TGTGCCAGCAGCTTAGCGCAGACCTACGAGCAGTACTTC.

This chain uses TRBV4-1 with TRBJ1-5, with 8 bases lining up with TRBD1. V dropped 4 bases and J dropped 0; count of bases not matched to a gene: 8. The CDR3 length is 17 residues. Looked up from germline, CDR1 is MGHRA and CDR2 is YSYEKL. Here the CDR3 reads CASSPDRVPYSNQPQHF. In DNA, the CDR3 is TGCGCCAGCAGCCCGGACAGGGTTCCTTATAGCAATCAGCCCCAGCATTTT.

With respect to this clone: The same CDR3 is also encoded by other DNA sequences in this sample. V and J are TRBV5-1 and TRBJ2-3; D may be TRBD1 (6 bases). The V gene lost 0 bases and the J gene lost 3 bases, with 8 bases spanning the gap. The CDR3 totals 14 residues. Germline V gene sequence: CDR1 SGHRS, CDR2 YFSETQ. This chain's CDR3 is CASSLATGTDTQYF. Written as DNA, the CDR3 is TGCGCCAGCAGCTTGGCCACAGGGACAGATACGCAGTATTTT.

The chain couples TRBV5-6 to TRBJ2-6; D may be TRBD1 (5 bases). This CDR3 region has 18 residues. Germline V gene lookup returns CDR1 SGHDT and CDR2 YYEEEE. Trimming removed 4 bases from V and 0 bases from J, with 17 bases in between. The CDR3 nucleotides are TGTGCCAGCAGCCGATCCCACAGGTCCAGCTCTGGGGCCAACGTCCTGACTTTC. The encoded protein is CASSRSHRSSSGANVLTF.

The chain links TRBV3-1 (or the pseudogene TRBV3-2) to TRBJ2-1, with D unresolved. V was pared by 3 bases and J by 7 bases, with 7 bases between. The CDR3 sequence is 12 residues long. Per the germline V gene, CDR1 is LGHDT and CDR2 is YNNKEL (reference sequence). The CDR3 bases are TGTGCCAGCAGCCATGATCAGAATGAGCAGTTCTTC. Amino acid sequence: CASSHDQNEQFF.

This clone showed up just once. V and J are TRBV5-8 and TRBJ2-2; 9 positions match TRBD1. This CDR3 region has 15 residues. Per the germline V gene, CDR1 is SGHTS and CDR2 is YDEGEE. V dropped 4 bases and J dropped 6; count of bases not matched to a gene: 7. The CDR3 region is CASSNRDREPGELFF. DNA of the CDR3: TGTGCCAGCAGCAACCGGGACAGGGAACCCGGGGAGCTGTTTTTT.

Details on this clone: The same CDR3 arises from other DNA sequences in this sample as well. The chain links TRBV11-2 to TRBJ1-1; D uncertain. Trimming left V 2 bases short and J 5 bases short, with 9 bases between. In germline, CDR1 is SGHAT, CDR2 FQNNGV. This CDR3 contains 13 residues. CDR3 DNA: TGTGCCAGCAGCTTATGGGGAGGGACTGAAGCTTTCTTT. Its translation: CASSLWGGTEAFF.

The V and J genes are TRBV4-1 and TRBJ2-2; 8 bases fit TRBD2. This CDR3 has 17 amino acids. After removal of 3 bases from V and 1 base from J, the junction contained 7 bases not matched to a gene. Germline V lookup: CDR1 MGHRA, CDR2 YSYEKL. The CDR3 protein is CASSHGRGGGNTGELFF. The DNA of the CDR3 is TGCGCCAGCAGCCACGGGAGGGGTGGGGGGAACACCGGGGAGCTGTTTTTT.

The chain recombines TRBV5-4 with TRBJ1-1; TRBD1 matches at 10 bases. V shed 2 bases, J shed 11 bases, and the junction held 12 bases outside the gene matches. Germline V gene lookup returns CDR1 SGHNT and CDR2 YYREEE (reference sequence). The CDR3 contains 15 residues. CDR3 sequence reads: CASSFLDRGELIAFF. The CDR3, as DNA: TGTGCCAGCAGCTTCCTGGACAGGGGGGAGTTAATTGCTTTCTTT.

The rearrangement uses TRBV11-2 and TRBJ1-1; D call uncertain. The V end lost 0 bases, the J end lost 10 bases, and 12 bases lay between the germline ends. Germline lookup yields CDR1 SGHAT and CDR2 FQNNGV. The CDR3 is 13 amino acids. CDR3 residues: CASSLDSPSAAFF. The CDR3 nucleotides are TGTGCCAGCAGCTTAGATAGCCCCTCCGCAGCTTTCTTT.

This chain links TRBV4-1 with TRBJ2-3; TRBD1 matches at 8 bases. The CDR3 consists of 16 residues. Germline CDR1 is MGHRA and CDR2 is YSYEKL. Trimming removed 4 bases from V and 2 bases from J; junction bases left unmatched: 8. The CDR3 DNA reads as TGCGCCAGCAGCCTGTGGGGACAGGACATCACAGATACGCAGTATTTT. The encoded protein is CASSLWGQDITDTQYF.

V gene TRBV3-1 (or the pseudogene TRBV3-2) combines with J gene TRBJ1-4; the match to TRBD1 covers 7 bases. Germline assignment: CDR1 LGHDT and CDR2 YNNKEL (reference sequence). This CDR3 is 14 amino acids long. After removal of 2 bases from V and 7 bases from J, the junction contained 4 bases not matched to a gene. CDR3 DNA sequence: TGTGCCAGCAGCCAAACCAGGGGGAGTGAAAAACTGTTTTTT. Translation gives CASSQTRGSEKLFF.

V gene TRBV5-1 combines with J gene TRBJ2-7, with 13 bases lining up with TRBD2. Germline V gene data show CDR1 as SGHRS and CDR2 as YFSETQ. CDR3 length equals 18 residues. With V trimmed by 0 bases and J by 0 bases, 6 bases remained unmatched. The chain's CDR3 is CASSLARTSGGPSYEQYF. DNA for the CDR3: TGCGCCAGCAGCTTGGCTCGGACTAGCGGGGGCCCCTCCTACGAGCAGTACTTC.

The chain links TRBV6-5 to TRBJ2-7; 7 nucleotides match TRBD1. The CDR3 is 13 amino acids. The trim removed 5 bases at V and 2 bases at J, leaving 3 bases unmatched. Germline V gene lookup returns CDR1 MNHEY and CDR2 SVGAGI. CDR3 DNA sequence: TGTGCCAGCAGTCGGACAGGACCCTACGAGCAGTACTTC. Translating gives CASSRTGPYEQYF.

The chain has TRBV30 and TRBJ1-5, with 8 bases aligning to TRBD1. Germline loops: CDR1 GTSNPN, CDR2 SVGIG (reference sequence). This CDR3 comprises 13 residues. The ends lost 2 bases at V and 5 bases at J; junction bases unmatched: 2. The CDR3 DNA reads as TGTGCCTGGAGTCAGACAGGGGATCAGCCCCAGCATTTT. It is translated as CAWSQTGDQPQHF.